The present entry profiles one T cell receptor (beta chain) with its context. TCRdb reprocessed the 5' RACE reads and stores each CDR3 protein as one record, lacking DNA. Its clone listing holds about 390,000 distinct CDR3 sequences. The data were obtained in a study of T cells expressing NK-cell markers. Background on the study: Cells sorted as CD3+CD56+NKG2C+, CD3+CD56+NKG2C- and CD3+CD56-NKG2C+ T cells supplied the TCR beta repertoires.

The CDR3 totals 17 residues. CDR1 and CDR2 from the germline V gene are LNHDA and SQIVND (reference sequence). The TCR originated in a woman aged 45-60 years in good health. Sequencing used blood T cells: a sorted CD56 or NKG2C T cell subset, CD4+ or CD8+ T cells, or bulk PBMC T cells (not recorded which). The V gene is TRBV19, the J gene TRBJ2-1; TCRdb picks TRBD1, but there is no DNA to check that call. CDR3: CASTSGTPAREWNEQFF. Supplemented by reference TRBV19 and TRBJ2-1, the full variable domain reads DGGITQSPKYLFRKEGQNVTLSCEQNLNHDAMYWYRQDPGQGLRLIYYSQIVNDFQKGDIAEGYSVSREKKESFPLTVTSAQKNPTAFYLCASTSGTPAREWNEQFFGPGTRLTVL.